These 18 T cell receptor beta chains share one sample of origin, sequenced in a study of blood T cell repertoires in COVID-19. Produced via immunoSEQ multiplex PCR; TCRdb's table is partial and in-frame only. Among some 350,000 clones, over 75% were seen once, and the ten largest hold 5% to 6%. Input material: PBMCs or T cells enriched from blood (not recorded which). These receptors originate from a man aged 30 to 45 who had recovered from COVID-19.

This chain connects TRBV19 to TRBJ2-7, with D uncertain. Germline CDR1 and CDR2: LNHDA and SQIVND (reference sequence). The V end lost 5 bases, the J end lost 0 bases, and 14 bases lay between the germline ends. This CDR3 is built from 15 residues. CDR3 loop: CASSLGSHPSYEQYF. The CDR3 DNA follows: TGTGCCAGTAGTTTAGGAAGCCACCCCTCCTACGAGCAGTACTTC. Full variable domain (outside the CDR3, taken from reference TRBV19 and TRBJ2-7): DGGITQSPKYLFRKEGQNVTLSCEQNLNHDAMYWYRQDPGQGLRLIYYSQIVNDFQKGDIAEGYSVSREKKESFPLTVTSAQKNPTAFYLCASSLGSHPSYEQYFGPGTRLTVT.

V and J are TRBV28 and TRBJ1-2, with 9 bases identical to TRBD1. Germline V gives CDR1 MDHEN, CDR2 SYDVKM. The ends lost 7 bases at V and 8 bases at J; junction bases unmatched: 8. This CDR3 region has 13 residues. CDR3 region: CASNNRGPGGYTF. CDR3 sequence (DNA): TGTGCCAGCAACAACAGGGGGCCTGGGGGCTACACCTTC.

The rearrangement links TRBV7-2 to TRBJ1-5; D is uncertain. The V end was cut by 5 bases, the J end by 5 bases, with 10 bases between. Germline CDR1 and CDR2: SGHTA and FQGNSA. The CDR3 spans 13 residues. DNA for the CDR3: TGTGCCAGCAGCCCCACAGCGGATCAGCCCCAGCATTTT. Its protein is CASSPTADQPQHF.

In this sample, this clone turned up a few times. The chain is built from TRBV7-9 and TRBJ1-6; 7 nucleotides match TRBD1. The ends lost 3 bases at V and 10 bases at J; junction bases unmatched: 6. This CDR3 is 14 amino acids long. Germline CDR1 SEHNR, CDR2 FQNEAQ (reference sequence). The CDR3 region is CASSFTGESSPLHF. The CDR3 nucleotides are TGTGCCAGCAGCTTCACAGGGGAGTCGTCACCCCTCCACTTT.

Turning to this clone: One junction end disagrees with the germline gene, perhaps due to a read error. The J gene is TRBJ2-7, the V gene TRBV9; possibly TRBD2 for D (6 bases). CDR1 is SGDLS and CDR2 is YYNGEE in the germline V gene. There are 14 residues in the CDR3. The CDR3: CANSVASASYEQYF. The CDR3 coding sequence is TGTGCCAACAGCGTCGCTAGCGCCTCCTACGAGCAGTACTTC.

This clone has only a few counts. As DNA, the CDR3 is TGTGCCAGTAGTAGGACTAGCGGGGGGATGAGCTCCTACAATGAGCAGTTCTTC. Its protein is CASSRTSGGMSSYNEQFF. The chain carries TRBV19 and TRBJ2-1, with TRBD2 matching 14 bases. CDR1 and CDR2 from the germline V gene are LNHDA and SQIVND (reference sequence). The CDR3 has 18 residues. V was pared by 4 bases and J by 0 bases, with 5 bases of the junction left unmatched. Filled out from reference TRBV19 and TRBJ2-1, the complete variable domain reads DGGITQSPKYLFRKEGQNVTLSCEQNLNHDAMYWYRQDPGQGLRLIYYSQIVNDFQKGDIAEGYSVSREKKESFPLTVTSAQKNPTAFYLCASSRTSGGMSSYNEQFFGPGTRLTVL.

This clone appeared once. The chain combines TRBV5-5 with TRBJ1-6; D is undetermined. The CDR3 spans 17 residues. Trimming took off 0 bases at V and 0 bases at J, with 10 bases between the two ends. Germline V lookup: CDR1 SGHKS, CDR2 YYEKEE (reference sequence). CDR3 nucleotides: TGTGCCAGCAGCTTGGAACCCCGGAGCTCCTATAATTCACCCCTCCACTTT. Encoded protein: CASSLEPRSSYNSPLHF.

J is TRBJ2-7 and V is TRBV15; TRBD1 matches at 7 bases. V lost 5 bases, J lost 3 bases, and 13 bases stayed unmatched. This CDR3 contains 16 residues. CDR1 and CDR2 from the germline V gene are LNHNV and YYDKDF (reference sequence). CDR3: CATSWADRVGGYEQYF. The CDR3 DNA reads TGTGCCACCAGCTGGGCCGACAGGGTGGGTGGCTACGAGCAGTACTTC.

V and J are TRBV5-1 and TRBJ2-3, with a tentative D call TRBD2 (6 bases). Germline V gene data show CDR1 as SGHRS and CDR2 as YFSETQ. The CDR3 length is 13 residues. Trimming shortened V by 4 bases and J by 6 bases, and 12 bases separated the two germline ends. The CDR3 DNA follows: TGCGCCAGCAGCGTTAGCCGGGGGGATACGCAGTATTTT. Protein sequence: CASSVSRGDTQYF.

With regard to this clone: This sample includes further DNA sequences coding for the same CDR3. V and J are TRBV15 and TRBJ1-3, with D unresolved. Germline values: CDR1 LNHNV, CDR2 YYDKDF (reference sequence). CDR3 length: 13 residues. V lost 0 bases and J lost 4, with 4 bases in between. In nucleotides, the CDR3 is TGTGCCACCAGCAGAGACAGGGGAAACACCATATATTTT. This codes for CATSRDRGNTIYF.

The chain couples TRBV6-5 to TRBJ2-3, with a tentative D call TRBD2 (5 bases). With 10 bases removed from V and 2 bases from J, the gap between germline ends came to 13 bases. CDR1 is MNHEY, CDR2 SVGAGI, per germline. The CDR3 is made up of 13 amino acids. The CDR3 DNA reads as TGTGCCACCCTTCGGGGAAACACAGATACGCAGTATTTT. This sequence encodes CATLRGNTDTQYF.

The chain carries TRBV9 and TRBJ2-1; 13 bases agree with TRBD2. In germline, CDR1 is SGDLS, CDR2 YYNGEE. CDR3 size: 16 residues. The J segment lost 4 bases and the V segment lost 3 bases, leaving 4 bases of the junction unmatched. The CDR3 nucleotides read TGTGCCAGCAGCGCCGGGACTAGCGGGGCTTACAATGAGCAGTTCTTC. It codes for CASSAGTSGAYNEQFF.

This clone was recorded a few times. The J gene is TRBJ2-2, the V gene TRBV19, with D maybe TRBD2 (5 bases). V lost 5 bases and J lost 6, with 16 bases in between. Germline lookup yields CDR1 LNHDA and CDR2 SQIVND (reference sequence). The CDR3 spans 15 residues. The CDR3 sequence: CASSFQNGVSGELFF. In DNA form, the CDR3 reads TGTGCCAGTAGTTTTCAAAACGGGGTATCCGGGGAGCTGTTTTTT. The full variable domain, completed using reference TRBV19 and TRBJ2-2, is DGGITQSPKYLFRKEGQNVTLSCEQNLNHDAMYWYRQDPGQGLRLIYYSQIVNDFQKGDIAEGYSVSREKKESFPLTVTSAQKNPTAFYLCASSFQNGVSGELFFGEGSRLTVL.

The rearrangement joins TRBV2 to TRBJ2-3; TRBD2 agrees at 15 bases. Germline values: CDR1 SNHLY, CDR2 FYNNEI. Trimming cost V 8 bases and J 7 bases; bases outside gene matches: 4. This CDR3 comprises 14 residues. The CDR3 reads CASGLAGGRYTQYF. The CDR3 DNA follows: TGTGCCAGCGGACTAGCGGGGGGGAGATATACGCAGTATTTT.

The chain carries TRBV2 and TRBJ2-1; 15 bases are a match to TRBD2. The V gene end was trimmed by 5 bases and the J gene end by 0 bases; junction bases not matched to a gene: 5. The V gene's germline CDR1 is SNHLY and CDR2 FYNNEI. The CDR3 is 18 amino acids. CDR3 bases: TGTGCCAGCAGTCGGACTAGCGGGGGGGCTAGCTCCTACAATGAGCAGTTCTTC. Its translation is CASSRTSGGASSYNEQFF.

This chain uses TRBV13 with TRBJ2-7; TRBD2 agrees at 11 bases. The ends lost 3 bases at V and 3 bases at J; junction bases unmatched: 1. Per the germline V gene, CDR1 is PRHDT and CDR2 is FYEKMQ (reference sequence). The CDR3 is 14 amino acids. The CDR3 DNA reads TGTGCCAGCAGCTTTAGCGGGGGGGTCTACGAGCAGTACTTC. Translation gives CASSFSGGVYEQYF.

The CDR3 spells CASSQVGTGATNEKLFF. The DNA for the CDR3 is TGTGCCAGCAGCCAAGTAGGGACAGGAGCAACTAATGAAAAACTGTTTTTT. This chain uses TRBV3-1 (or the pseudogene TRBV3-2) with TRBJ1-4; 8 bases fit TRBD1. CDR1 LGHDT and CDR2 YNNKEL come from the germline V gene (reference sequence). After removal of 1 base from V and 0 bases from J, the junction contained 4 bases not matched to a gene. The CDR3 totals 17 residues.

The chain couples TRBV3-1 (or the pseudogene TRBV3-2) to TRBJ2-1; 15 nucleotides align to TRBD2. V lost 4 bases to trimming and J lost 0 bases; unmatched junction nucleotides: 4. The CDR3 length is 18 residues. Looked up from germline, CDR1 is LGHDT and CDR2 is YNNKEL (reference sequence). The CDR3 DNA reads as TGTGCCAGCAGCCCCGGACTAGCGGGGGGGAGCTCCTACAATGAGCAGTTCTTC. It is translated as CASSPGLAGGSSYNEQFF.